One and the same sample provided the 5 T cell receptor beta chains below, sequenced in a study of cytomegalovirus exposure and HLA in healthy donors. PCR employed 60 Vbeta and 13 Jbeta primers. Method: immunoSEQ multiplex PCR; TCRdb's copy keeps in-frame clones and lacks some. The sample includes fewer than 150,000 clones, 77% seen only once; the top ten take 4% to 6%. The sequencing input was PBMCs. These receptor sequences come from a woman aged 50 to 60 in good health and CMV-seronegative.

The chain is built from TRBV4-1 and TRBJ1-5; no clear D gene. The CDR3 extends over 14 amino acids. Deletions cut 3 bases from V and 8 bases from J, with 14 bases between. Per germline, CDR1 MGHRA and CDR2 YSYEKL. Written as DNA, the CDR3 is TGCGCCAGCAGCCAGATAGAGGGTGGGAAGCCCCAGCATTTT. Translated, it gives CASSQIEGGKPQHF.

The V gene is TRBV2, the J gene TRBJ2-7; 10 bases line up with TRBD2. There are 16 residues in the CDR3. V shed 5 bases, J shed 1 base, and the junction held 8 bases outside the gene matches. The germline V gene encodes CDR1 SNHLY and CDR2 FYNNEI. The CDR3 DNA follows: TGTGCCAGCAGTCCAGGTGGTAGCGGGGGGTCCTACGAGCAGTACTTC. It yields the protein CASSPGGSGGSYEQYF.

This chain's CDR3 is CASSNRQGGEKLFF. In DNA form, the CDR3 reads TGTGCCAGTAGTAACCGACAGGGAGGTGAAAAACTGTTTTTT. The chain employs TRBV19 and TRBJ1-4; 7 nucleotides line up with TRBD1. CDR1 and CDR2 from the germline V gene are LNHDA and SQIVND (reference sequence). The CDR3 runs 14 residues. V shed 4 bases, J shed 7 bases, and the junction held 6 bases outside the gene matches.

The chain uses TRBV5-1 and TRBJ2-1, with TRBD1 identical over 10 bases. Unmatched junction bases numbered 8, after V lost 0 bases and J lost 8 bases. The germline gives CDR1 SGHRS, CDR2 YFSETQ. The CDR3 is 16 amino acids. The CDR3 spells CASSLEGTGVMDEQFF. For the CDR3, the DNA is TGCGCCAGCAGCTTGGAGGGGACAGGGGTGATGGATGAGCAGTTCTTC.

The CDR3 region is CASSQDRERTGSYEQYF. The CDR3 DNA sequence: TGCGCCAGCAGCCAAGATAGGGAACGGACAGGGTCCTACGAGCAGTACTTC. V usage is TRBV4-1 and J usage is TRBJ2-7; 8 bases line up with TRBD1. The CDR3 contains 17 residues. Looked up from germline, CDR1 is MGHRA and CDR2 is YSYEKL. Trimming at V came to 0 bases and at J to 1 base, leaving 8 bases not matched to a gene.